Shown below are 21 T cell receptor beta chains from a single sample sequenced in a study of T cells after yellow fever vaccination. TCRdb reprocessed the 5' RACE reads with MiXCR, giving one entry per CDR3 protein. Counted here are roughly 340,000 distinct CDR3 sequences, 8.5% to 10% occurring once; the ten biggest clones make up more than 15%. This material consisted of PBMCs, taken on the day of the first yellow fever vaccination. All receptors derive from a man in his late teens or twenties who received the YFV17D yellow fever vaccine.

This clonotype was seen a few times. The chain recombines TRBV6-2 or TRBV6-3 with TRBJ2-1, with 11 bases lining up with TRBD1. V shed 0 bases, J shed 6 bases, and the junction held 4 bases outside the gene matches. Germline CDR1 is MNHEY and CDR2 is SVGEGT. This CDR3 comprises 16 residues. In DNA form, the CDR3 reads TGTGCCAGCAGTTACTCGACGGGGACAGGGGGCAATGAGCAGTTCTTC. Translated, it gives CASSYSTGTGGNEQFF.

This clonotype was picked up many times. The V and J genes are TRBV12-3 or TRBV12-4 and TRBJ2-1; D not certain. The CDR3 has 15 residues. The V and J ends lost 3 bases and 0 bases respectively, with 9 bases between them. The CDR3 reads CASSFPGSSYNEQFF. The CDR3 DNA follows: TGTGCCAGCAGTTTCCCCGGAAGCTCCTACAATGAGCAGTTCTTC.

The chain carries TRBV3-1 and TRBJ2-2; no clear D gene. Germline-derived CDR1 and CDR2 are LGHDT and YNNKEL (reference sequence). V gave up 4 bases and J gave up 7 bases, with 10 bases separating them. CDR3 size: 13 residues. CDR3 sequence (DNA): TGTGCCAGCAGCCCCCCCCCCAACGGGGAGCTGTTTTTT. Amino acid sequence: CASSPPPNGELFF.

The chain recombines TRBV7-3 with TRBJ2-2, with 7 bases identical to TRBD2. Germline V gene data show CDR1 as SGHTA and CDR2 as FQGTGA. The V and J ends lost 5 bases and 7 bases, in that order; junction bases with no gene match: 10. The CDR3 consists of 15 residues. CDR3 region: CASSREGGPYGELFF. The CDR3 DNA is TGTGCCAGCAGCAGGGAGGGAGGCCCCTACGGGGAGCTGTTTTTT.

This clonotype was counted only a few times. CDR3 residues: CASSWTSGGPSGTQYF. CDR3 coding DNA: TGTGCCAGCAGCTGGACTAGCGGGGGGCCCTCGGGGACCCAGTACTTC. J is TRBJ2-5 and V is TRBV7-2; 14 positions match TRBD2. Germline CDR1 is SGHTA and CDR2 is FQGNSA. Trimming took 4 bases from V and 7 from J; bases not matched to a gene: 8. The length of the CDR3 is 16 residues. The full variable domain, in which reference TRBV7-2 and TRBJ2-5 provide the parts outside the CDR3, is GAGVSQSPSNKVTEKGKDVELRCDPISGHTALYWYRQSLGQGLEFLIYFQGNSAPDKSGLPSDRFSAERTGGSVSTLTIQRTQQEDSAVYLCASSWTSGGPSGTQYFGPGTRLLVL.

The gene calls are TRBV24-1 and TRBJ2-3; a weak D match, TRBD2 (6 bases). In germline, CDR1 is KGHDR, CDR2 SFDVKD. Trimming removed 6 bases at V and 3 bases at J, with 15 bases between. This CDR3 is built from 15 residues. In DNA form, the CDR3 reads TGTGCCACCAGTCAGAGCAGGGCGGGGACAGATACGCAGTATTTT. As protein: CATSQSRAGTDTQYF.

The chain links TRBV6-1 to TRBJ1-2, with 7 bases identical to TRBD1. V gave up 6 bases and J gave up 2 bases; unmatched junction bases: 9. The germline V gene has CDR1 MNHNS and CDR2 SASEGT. This CDR3 spans 15 amino acids. The CDR3 region has the DNA TGTGCCAGCAGACGAGTAGTACAGGGGAACTATGGCTACACCTTC. It specifies CASRRVVQGNYGYTF.

The V call is TRBV13, the J call TRBJ1-1; D is undetermined. Germline CDR1 reads PRHDT; CDR2 reads FYEKMQ (reference sequence). The CDR3 runs to 13 residues. V lost 6 bases and J lost 1, with 9 bases in between. Written as DNA, the CDR3 is TGTGCCAGCAGAACGATACGGAACACTGAAGCTTTCTTT. This codes for CASRTIRNTEAFF.

The table lists this clonotype with many counts. This chain links TRBV5-6 with TRBJ2-7; no definite D call. Germline V gives CDR1 SGHDT, CDR2 YYEEEE. The V and J ends lost 4 bases and 0 bases respectively, with 8 bases between them. This CDR3 is 13 amino acids long. The CDR3 spells CASSGVDSYEQYV. In DNA, the CDR3 is TGTGCCAGCAGCGGGGTAGACTCCTACGAGCAGTACGTC.

The chain combines TRBV5-5 with TRBJ2-1, with a tentative D call TRBD1 (6 bases). This CDR3 has 16 amino acids. V was pared by 0 bases and J by 4 bases, with 14 bases between. Germline CDR1 SGHKS, CDR2 YYEKEE (reference sequence). CDR3 protein: CASSLGGVRGYNEQFF. CDR3 DNA sequence: TGTGCCAGCAGCTTGGGAGGGGTAAGGGGGTACAATGAGCAGTTCTTC.

This clonotype was seen only a few times. The chain has TRBV3-1 and TRBJ1-2, with D possibly being TRBD1 (6 bases). The CDR3 spans 15 residues. Germline V gene lookup returns CDR1 LGHDT and CDR2 YNNKEL (reference sequence). V was cut by 3 bases and J by 8 bases, with 19 bases left in between. CDR3 protein: CASSHLDRSRYGYTF. The CDR3 nucleotides read TGTGCCAGCAGCCACCTAGACAGGTCGAGGTACGGCTACACCTTC.

CDR3 sequence: CASSSPQRRGAKNIQYF. In DNA, the CDR3 is TGTGCCAGCAGTTCCCCGCAGAGGCGGGGAGCCAAAAACATTCAGTACTTC. The chain couples TRBV27 to TRBJ2-4, with D possibly TRBD2 on 6 matching bases. CDR1 and CDR2 from the germline V gene are MNHEY and SMNVEV (reference sequence). Deletions cut 4 bases from V and 0 bases from J, with 16 bases between. The CDR3 runs 17 residues.

This clonotype has just a few counts. J is TRBJ1-6 and V is TRBV5-1; 10 bases agree with TRBD1. V gave up 3 bases and J gave up 1 base; unmatched junction bases: 4. The CDR3 consists of 17 residues. Germline values: CDR1 SGHRS, CDR2 YFSETQ. As DNA, the CDR3 is TGCGCCAGCAGCTCAGGACAGGGGGGATCCTATAATTCACCCCTCCACTTT. As protein: CASSSGQGGSYNSPLHF.

This clonotype was counted only a few times. The chain employs TRBV5-1 and TRBJ2-3; D might be TRBD1 or TRBD2, each matching 5 bases. There are 14 residues in the CDR3. The V end lost 4 bases, the J end lost 0 bases, and 9 bases lay between the germline ends. From germline, CDR1 is SGHRS and CDR2 YFSETQ. The chain's CDR3 is CASSSRDSTDTQYF. CDR3 coding DNA: TGCGCCAGCAGCAGCCGGGACAGCACAGATACGCAGTATTTT.

Points on this clonotype: Possible read error: a much larger clone is one base away. The rearrangement uses TRBV5-1 and TRBJ2-3; D is possibly TRBD2 (5 bases). The CDR3 sequence is 14 residues long. Germline CDR1 is SGHRS and CDR2 is YFSETQ. V was shortened by 0 bases and J by 0 bases, with 5 bases between the two germline ends. CDR3 residues: CASSLERSTDTQYF. The CDR3 coding sequence is TGCGCCAGCAGCTTGGAGCGGAGCACAGATACGCAGTATTTT. Supplemented by reference TRBV5-1 and TRBJ2-3, the full variable domain reads KAGVTQTPRYLIKTRGQQVTLSCSPISGHRSVSWYQQTPGQGLQFLFEYFSETQRNKGNFPGRFSGRQFSNSRSEMNVSTLELGDSALYLCASSLERSTDTQYFGPGTRLTVL.

The chain couples TRBV10-3 to TRBJ1-3; a weak D match, TRBD1 (5 bases). V was pared by 7 bases and J by 4 bases, with 11 bases between. The CDR3 sequence is 13 residues long. The germline V gene encodes CDR1 ENHRY and CDR2 SYGVKD. The CDR3 DNA reads TGTGCCATCACTCAGGGAGCCGGAAACACCATATATTTT. Translation: CAITQGAGNTIYF.

This clonotype was picked up many times. The chain uses TRBV5-1 and TRBJ2-1; D is uncertain. The length of the CDR3 is 15 residues. Germline assignment: CDR1 SGHRS and CDR2 YFSETQ. The V end lost 4 bases, the J end lost 1 base, and 12 bases lay between the germline ends. Here the CDR3 DNA reads TGCGCCAGCAGCCTCCGCGAGTTTTCCTACAATGAGCAGTTCTTC. Its translation is CASSLREFSYNEQFF.

With respect to this clonotype: A much larger clone differs by one base, so this may be a read error. The rearrangement links TRBV5-6 to TRBJ2-7; tentative D call: TRBD2 (6 bases). CDR3 length equals 14 residues. Trimming took 4 bases from V and 0 from J, leaving 11 bases between them. Germline V gene data show CDR1 as SGHDT and CDR2 as YYEEEE. The CDR3 DNA reads TGTGCCAGCAGCACGGACGGGAGCTCCTACGAGCAGTACTTC. Protein sequence: CASSTDGSSYEQYF. Full variable domain (missing parts from reference TRBV5-6 and TRBJ2-7): DAGVTQSPTHLIKTRGQQVTLRCSPKSGHDTVSWYQQALGQGPQFIFQYYEEEERQRGNFPDRFSGHQFPNYSSELNVNALLLGDSALYLCASSTDGSSYEQYFGPGTRLTVT.

The rearrangement uses TRBV12-3 or TRBV12-4 and TRBJ2-3; D call uncertain. This CDR3 is built from 15 residues. V was cut by 7 bases and J by 4 bases, with 18 bases left in between. The CDR3 region has the DNA TGTGCCAGCACCCTATTTCGTGGAAACCCAGATACGCAGTATTTT. Translating it yields CASTLFRGNPDTQYF.

This clonotype was counted at least ten times. This chain uses TRBV20-1 with TRBJ1-4, with 7 bases fitting TRBD1. This CDR3 is 18 amino acids long. J gave up 3 bases and V 2 bases, and 15 bases lay outside the gene matches. Germline values: CDR1 DFQATT, CDR2 SNEGSKA (reference sequence). In DNA, the CDR3 is TGCAGTGCTAGAAAAGACAGGGTCGGTTCGAGGGCTAATGAAAAACTGTTTTTT. It specifies CSARKDRVGSRANEKLFF.

This clonotype was observed a few times. The chain recombines TRBV5-1 with TRBJ2-5; TRBD2 agrees at 7 bases. With V trimmed by 6 bases and J by 0 bases, 5 bases remained unmatched. The CDR3 consists of 14 residues. Per the germline V gene, CDR1 is SGHRS and CDR2 is YFSETQ. The CDR3 here is CASTDGGYQETQYF. The CDR3 DNA is TGCGCCAGCACAGACGGGGGGTACCAAGAGACCCAGTACTTC.